These 18 T cell receptor beta chains share one sample of origin, sequenced in a study of EBV T-cell therapy then PD-1 blockade in nasopharyngeal carcinoma. Measured with immunoSEQ multiplex PCR; TCRdb has only the in-frame clones, and not every one. The sample includes about 23,000 clones, over 75% of them seen just once. Antigens for these TCRs are unknown. Treatment denoted: AdE1-LMPpoly-expanded autologous EBV-specific T-cell therapy followed by anti-PD-1 nivolumab. Sequencing used CD8+ T cells from blood, obtained at day 61 from a patient whose treatment included autologous EBV-specific T cells and nivolumab. These TCRs come from a man aged 40-49 years with nasopharyngeal carcinoma.

The V and J genes are TRBV7-8 and TRBJ1-2, with 8 nucleotides matching TRBD1. This CDR3 has 13 amino acids. Germline CDR1 SGHVS, CDR2 FQNEAQ. J was trimmed by 3 bases and V by 3 bases; bases with no gene match: 0. The CDR3 region has the DNA TGTGCCAGCAGCTTGGGACAGGACTATGGCTACACCTTC. Its protein product is CASSLGQDYGYTF.

The chain combines TRBV27 with TRBJ2-1, with 11 bases identical to TRBD2. V shed 2 bases and J 4 bases; nucleotides not matched to a gene: 7. CDR1 is MNHEY, CDR2 SMNVEV, per germline (reference sequence). This CDR3 contains 17 residues. The CDR3 bases are TGTGCCAGCAGTTTAGGCCCCGGGACTAGCGGATACAATGAGCAGTTCTTC. It specifies CASSLGPGTSGYNEQFF.

V gene TRBV4-3 combines with J gene TRBJ2-7, with D perhaps matching TRBD1 (6 bases). Trimming took off 1 base at V and 3 bases at J, with 13 bases between the two ends. CDR1 and CDR2 (germline): LGHNA, YSLEER. This CDR3 has 15 amino acids. The CDR3 spells CASSQAHRAGYEQYF. The CDR3 region has the DNA TGCGCCAGCAGCCAAGCCCACAGGGCAGGCTACGAGCAGTACTTC.

The chain links TRBV30 to TRBJ1-2, with no clear D. CDR1 is GTSNPN and CDR2 is SVGIG in the germline V gene (reference sequence). The V end lost 0 bases, the J end lost 3 bases, and 8 bases lay between the germline ends. The length of the CDR3 is 13 residues. CDR3 loop: CAWSVLVYYGYTF. CDR3 DNA sequence: TGTGCCTGGAGTGTATTGGTATACTATGGCTACACCTTC.

The J gene is TRBJ2-7, the V gene TRBV6-5, with D perhaps matching TRBD1 (6 bases). This CDR3 is 15 amino acids long. Trimming shortened V by 0 bases and J by 2 bases, and 11 bases separated the two germline ends. Germline V gives CDR1 MNHEY, CDR2 SVGAGI. The CDR3, as DNA: TGTGCCAGCAGTTACTCAGTAGAGGGGGCCTACGAGCAGTACTTC. Amino acid sequence: CASSYSVEGAYEQYF.

The V gene is TRBV29-1, the J gene TRBJ2-1; D is perhaps TRBD2 (7 bases). The germline CDR1 and CDR2 sequences are SQVTM and ANQGSEA. This CDR3 contains 17 residues. V gave up 5 bases and J gave up 2 bases, with 22 bases separating them. CDR3 bases: TGCAGCGTTCCTCCAACGGGGTGGGGGGGCGCCTACAATGAGCAGTTCTTC. Its translation: CSVPPTGWGGAYNEQFF.

This sequence joins TRBV4-3 and TRBJ1-2, with D tentatively TRBD1 (6 bases). This CDR3 is built from 14 residues. The germline CDR1 and CDR2 sequences are LGHNA and YSLEER. The V and J ends lost 4 bases and 4 bases respectively, with 13 bases between them. CDR3 protein: CASSRNRGPYGYTF. The CDR3 region has the DNA TGCGCCAGCAGCCGGAATCGGGGGCCCTATGGCTACACCTTC.

To note about this clone: At the DNA level, this CDR3 is encoded by other sequences in the same sample as well. V usage is TRBV13 and J usage is TRBJ2-7; 9 nucleotides line up with TRBD1. The J segment lost 2 bases and the V segment lost 5 bases, leaving 4 bases of the junction unmatched. The CDR3 is 14 amino acids. Germline V gene data show CDR1 as PRHDT and CDR2 as FYEKMQ (reference sequence). CDR3 sequence reads: CASSLGQGTYEQYF. The CDR3, as DNA: TGTGCCAGCAGCCTGGGACAGGGAACCTACGAGCAGTACTTC.

A remark on this clone: The identical CDR3 is also encoded by other nucleotide sequences in the sample. V is TRBV6-2 or TRBV6-3 and J is TRBJ2-3; D is unresolved. V gave up 0 bases and J gave up 2 bases, with 3 bases separating them. This CDR3 is 13 amino acids long. CDR1 is MNHEY, CDR2 SVGEGT, per germline. CDR3 coding DNA: TGTGCCAGCAGTTACTCGGACACAGATACGCAGTATTTT. Protein: CASSYSDTDTQYF.

The V gene is TRBV9, the J gene TRBJ2-7; 8 bases are shared with TRBD1. Germline lookup yields CDR1 SGDLS and CDR2 YYNGEE. This CDR3 region has 14 residues. Trimming removed 2 bases from V and 3 bases from J; junction bases left unmatched: 4. CDR3: CASSVGTGVYEQYF. The CDR3 coding sequence is TGTGCCAGCAGCGTGGGGACAGGAGTCTACGAGCAGTACTTC.

The genes are TRBV24-1 and TRBJ2-1; 8 bases are shared with TRBD1. V trimming: 8 bases; J trimming: 7 bases; junction bases outside the gene matches: 9. Germline assignment: CDR1 KGHDR and CDR2 SFDVKD. The CDR3 is 14 residues long. CDR3 in DNA: TGTGCCACCAAACTGGACAGGGCTGGAAATGAGCAGTTCTTC. Translating gives CATKLDRAGNEQFF.

The chain recombines TRBV19 with TRBJ1-1; no definite D call. V lost 10 bases and J 4 bases, leaving 10 bases between the germline ends. CDR1 is LNHDA, CDR2 SQIVND, per germline (reference sequence). This CDR3 is 11 amino acids long. The DNA for the CDR3 is TGTGCCACCAACCCGGGCACTGAAGCTTTCTTT. Its translation: CATNPGTEAFF.

The V gene is TRBV3-1 (or the pseudogene TRBV3-2), the J gene TRBJ2-7, with a weak D call TRBD1 (5 bases). Per the germline V gene, CDR1 is LGHDT and CDR2 is YNNKEL (reference sequence). The CDR3 has 15 amino acids. V lost 0 bases, J lost 2 bases, and 11 bases lay in between. The CDR3 sequence: CASSQEAQDPYEQYF. For the CDR3, the DNA is TGTGCCAGCAGCCAAGAAGCACAGGACCCCTACGAGCAGTACTTC.

The V and J genes are TRBV6-2 or TRBV6-3 and TRBJ1-3, with D unclear. Trimming shortened V by 2 bases and J by 4 bases, and 18 bases separated the two germline ends. In germline, CDR1 is MNHEY, CDR2 SVGEGT. This CDR3 is 17 amino acids long. Here the CDR3 reads CASSYGNTGFSGNTIYF. The CDR3 DNA reads TGTGCCAGCAGTTACGGGAATACGGGGTTTTCGGGAAACACCATATATTTT.

The chain links TRBV6-5 to TRBJ1-1, with a tentative D call TRBD1 (5 bases). The V and J ends lost 1 base and 6 bases respectively, with 15 bases between them. The CDR3 consists of 15 residues. CDR1 and CDR2 (germline): MNHEY, SVGAGI. The CDR3: CASSYYGDVYAEAFF. In DNA form, the CDR3 reads TGTGCCAGCAGTTACTATGGGGACGTGTATGCTGAAGCTTTCTTT.

This chain connects TRBV19 to TRBJ1-2; perhaps TRBD1 as D (5 bases). The CDR3 is 15 amino acids. Between the trimmed V and J ends, which lost 6 bases and 2 bases, there was a span of 16 bases. Germline CDR1 LNHDA, CDR2 SQIVND (reference sequence). As DNA, the CDR3 is TGTGCCAGTAGGCCGCGGGCAGGGTCCAACTATGGCTACACCTTC. It specifies CASRPRAGSNYGYTF.

CDR3 protein: CASSLKRTNNSPLHF. In DNA form, the CDR3 reads TGTGCCAGCAGCTTGAAACGGACCAATAATTCACCCCTCCACTTT. V usage is TRBV7-8 and J usage is TRBJ1-6, with unresolved D. CDR1 and CDR2 (germline): SGHVS, FQNEAQ. There are 15 residues in the CDR3. Trimming left V 3 bases short and J 5 bases short, with 11 bases between.

The chain is built from TRBV6-5 and TRBJ2-5, with TRBD2 matching over 11 bases. J gave up 2 bases and V 8 bases, and 7 bases lay outside the gene matches. Looked up from germline, CDR1 is MNHEY and CDR2 is SVGAGI. The CDR3 loop spans 15 amino acids. In nucleotides, the CDR3 is TGTGCCAGCGGTCTAGCGGGGGGATTACAAGAGACCCAGTACTTC. This codes for CASGLAGGLQETQYF.